This T cell receptor beta chain comes out of a study of OX40 agonist ivuxolimab in advanced cancers. Profiling relied on immunoSEQ multiplex PCR, and the TCRdb table lists in-frame clones only, not all of them. The data contain 45,000 to 70,000 clones, just over 85% of them seen just once; the ten biggest clones take up around 0.91%. Germline CDR1 and CDR2: SNHLY and FYNNEI. V lost 3 bases, J lost 2 bases, and 8 bases lay in between. CDR3 length equals 14 residues. The sequence derives from an adult with an advanced solid tumor such as melanoma, head and neck, liver or kidney cancer. The chain recombines TRBV2 with TRBJ1-5, with D possibly matching TRBD1 (5 bases). The sequencing here drew on CD4+ or CD8+ T cells sorted from blood, taken in a trial of the OX40 agonist ivuxolimab. As DNA, the CDR3 is TGTGCCAGCAGTGACAGGGACGGCAATCAGCCCCAGCATTTT. As protein: CASSDRDGNQPQHF.